The 17 T cell receptor beta chains given below trace back to one sample, sequenced in a study of blood T cell repertoires in COVID-19. Clones were read by immunoSEQ multiplex PCR, and TCRdb kept only the in-frame ones, dropping some. Of about 210,000 clones listed, more than 65% were seen once; the top ten hold roughly 10%. The sample comprised peripheral blood. The receptors stem from a man aged 50 or older with active or convalescent COVID-19.

The chain couples TRBV6-2 or TRBV6-3 to TRBJ2-3; unclear D gene. CDR3 length equals 17 residues. V gave up 0 bases and J gave up 6 bases, with 19 bases separating them. CDR1 and CDR2 (germline): MNHEY, SVGEGT. The CDR3 spells CASSYSLRPLIDDTQYF. The CDR3, as DNA: TGTGCCAGCAGTTACTCGTTGAGGCCCCTAATTGACGATACGCAGTATTTT.

The chain has TRBV6-5 and TRBJ1-6; a possible D gene is TRBD1 (6 bases). Trimming shortened V by 5 bases and J by 5 bases, and 13 bases separated the two germline ends. From germline, CDR1 is MNHEY and CDR2 SVGAGI. The CDR3 is 15 residues long. CDR3 amino acids: CASSPPGTNNSPLHF. CDR3 nucleotides: TGTGCCAGCAGTCCGCCCGGGACAAATAATTCACCCCTCCACTTT.

The chain employs TRBV5-1 and TRBJ2-2, with 7 positions matching TRBD1. Unmatched junction bases numbered 5, after V lost 4 bases and J lost 5 bases. CDR1 is SGHRS, CDR2 YFSETQ, per germline. The CDR3 loop spans 14 amino acids. CDR3 sequence (DNA): TGCGCCAGCAGCGTGGGACAGCAGACCGGGGAGCTGTTTTTT. As protein: CASSVGQQTGELFF.

V gene TRBV14 combines with J gene TRBJ1-2, with D tentatively TRBD1 (6 bases). The CDR3 loop spans 15 amino acids. Between the trimmed V and J ends, which lost 1 base and 2 bases, there was a span of 11 bases. Looked up from germline, CDR1 is SGHDN and CDR2 is FVKESK. The CDR3 DNA is TGTGCCAGCAGCCAAGCGGGACATAAAAACTATGGCTACACCTTC. Translated, it gives CASSQAGHKNYGYTF.

V and J are TRBV28 and TRBJ2-5; perhaps TRBD2 as D (5 bases). V lost 6 bases and J 4 bases, leaving 9 bases between the germline ends. CDR1 is MDHEN, CDR2 SYDVKM, per germline. The CDR3 has 12 residues. Here the CDR3 DNA reads TGTGCCAGCAGCCTCGCGGGAGAGACCCAGTACTTC. This translates into CASSLAGETQYF.

This clone appeared once. The chain has TRBV5-1 and TRBJ2-1; 11 bases map to TRBD2. This CDR3 is 16 amino acids long. Germline values: CDR1 SGHRS, CDR2 YFSETQ. After removal of 0 bases from V and 3 bases from J, the junction contained 2 bases not matched to a gene. Written as DNA, the CDR3 is TGCGCCAGCAGCTTGGTAGCGGGGGGGTTCTACAATGAGCAGTTCTTC. Translation: CASSLVAGGFYNEQFF.

This clone was seen only a few times. This sequence joins TRBV4-3 and TRBJ1-2, with a tentative D call TRBD1 (6 bases). CDR1 is LGHNA and CDR2 is YSLEER in the germline V gene. The CDR3 is 17 residues long. Trimming took off 4 bases at V and 3 bases at J, with 21 bases between the two ends. This CDR3 reads CASSPSPGEGVYYGYTF. CDR3 coding DNA: TGCGCCAGCAGCCCCAGTCCAGGAGAGGGGGTGTACTATGGCTACACCTTC.

J is TRBJ1-2 and V is TRBV2; D call uncertain. The CDR3 runs 12 residues. CDR1 SNHLY and CDR2 FYNNEI come from the germline V gene. With 3 bases removed from V and 4 bases from J, the gap between germline ends came to 6 bases. This CDR3 is CASSDTPYGYTF. Here the CDR3 DNA reads TGTGCCAGCAGTGATACACCCTATGGCTACACCTTC.

The chain couples TRBV11-1 to TRBJ2-7, with 7 bases matching TRBD1. CDR3 length: 14 residues. Looked up from germline, CDR1 is SGHAT and CDR2 is FQDESV (reference sequence). The V and J ends lost 3 bases and 2 bases, in that order; junction bases with no gene match: 4. CDR3: CASSFGTATYEQYF. The CDR3 DNA follows: TGTGCCAGCAGCTTTGGGACAGCGACCTACGAGCAGTACTTC.

J is TRBJ2-3 and V is TRBV5-1; 12 bases align to TRBD2. CDR3 length: 18 amino acids. The V and J ends lost 0 bases and 1 base, in that order; junction bases with no gene match: 6. Per germline, CDR1 SGHRS and CDR2 YFSETQ. This chain's CDR3 is CASSLGTLAGGGTDTQYF. The CDR3 bases are TGCGCCAGCAGCTTGGGGACCCTAGCGGGAGGGGGCACAGATACGCAGTATTTT. Variable domain in full (rest from reference TRBV5-1 and TRBJ2-3): KAGVTQTPRYLIKTRGQQVTLSCSPISGHRSVSWYQQTPGQGLQFLFEYFSETQRNKGNFPGRFSGRQFSNSRSEMNVSTLELGDSALYLCASSLGTLAGGGTDTQYFGPGTRLTVL.

Only one count was recorded for this clone. This sequence joins TRBV5-1 and TRBJ1-4; D not certain. This CDR3 is built from 14 residues. CDR1 and CDR2 from the germline V gene are SGHRS and YFSETQ. Deletions cut 0 bases from V and 0 bases from J, with 3 bases between. CDR3 region: CASSLGATNEKLFF. CDR3 DNA: TGCGCCAGCAGCTTGGGAGCAACTAATGAAAAACTGTTTTTT.

CDR3 in DNA: TGTGCCAGCAGCTTAATTGGGCTGGCCTCTGGGGCCAACGTCCTGACTTTC. Translation gives CASSLIGLASGANVLTF. The chain joins TRBV7-3 to TRBJ2-6; D is ambiguous. CDR1 is SGHTA, CDR2 FQGTGA, per germline. The CDR3 is 17 residues long. Trimming took 1 base from V and 0 from J, leaving 10 bases between them. Variable domain in full (rest from reference TRBV7-3 and TRBJ2-6): GAGVSQTPSNKVTEKGKYVELRCDPISGHTALYWYRQSLGQGPEFLIYFQGTGAADDSGLPNDRFFAVRPEGSVSTLKIQRTERGDSAVYLCASSLIGLASGANVLTFGAGSRLTVL.

The chain recombines TRBV5-6 with TRBJ1-6; D is undetermined. The germline V gene has CDR1 SGHDT and CDR2 YYEEEE. Between the trimmed V and J ends, which lost 4 bases and 6 bases, there was a span of 11 bases. The CDR3 is 14 amino acids. This chain's CDR3 is CASSPMRSNSPLHF. Written as DNA, the CDR3 is TGTGCCAGCAGCCCGATGAGATCTAATTCACCCCTCCACTTT.

V gene TRBV3-1 (or the pseudogene TRBV3-2) combines with J gene TRBJ2-1; TRBD1 is a possible D gene (6 bases). The CDR3 is 14 amino acids. Trimming shortened V by 4 bases and J by 12 bases, and 19 bases separated the two germline ends. Germline CDR1 LGHDT, CDR2 YNNKEL (reference sequence). The CDR3 here is CASSLPGDIEGQFF. The CDR3 DNA follows: TGTGCCAGCAGCCTCCCAGGGGATATCGAGGGGCAGTTCTTC.

The V and J genes are TRBV28 and TRBJ2-5; tentative D call: TRBD2 (6 bases). V lost 3 bases and J 5 bases, leaving 13 bases between the germline ends. This CDR3 spans 14 amino acids. Germline CDR1 reads MDHEN; CDR2 reads SYDVKM. As DNA, the CDR3 is TGTGCCAGCAGTTTGGGGGGAGTGCAGGAGACCCAGTACTTC. Amino acid sequence: CASSLGGVQETQYF.

The chain employs TRBV15 and TRBJ1-5; TRBD1 matches at 10 bases. The CDR3 length is 21 residues. V shed 0 bases, J shed 5 bases, and the junction held 19 bases outside the gene matches. Germline V gene sequence: CDR1 LNHNV, CDR2 YYDKDF (reference sequence). The CDR3 here is CATSRERGVGGQGSLHQPQHF. The CDR3 DNA reads as TGTGCCACCAGCAGAGAGAGAGGTGTGGGGGGACAGGGGTCATTACATCAGCCCCAGCATTTT.

The CDR3 region has the DNA TGTGCCAGTAGTACCTCAGACAGGGGGAACACTGAAGCTTTCTTT. It codes for CASSTSDRGNTEAFF. The V and J genes are TRBV19 and TRBJ1-1; 8 nucleotides agree with TRBD1. The CDR3 extends over 15 amino acids. The ends lost 4 bases at V and 1 base at J; junction bases unmatched: 5. Germline CDR1 reads LNHDA; CDR2 reads SQIVND (reference sequence).